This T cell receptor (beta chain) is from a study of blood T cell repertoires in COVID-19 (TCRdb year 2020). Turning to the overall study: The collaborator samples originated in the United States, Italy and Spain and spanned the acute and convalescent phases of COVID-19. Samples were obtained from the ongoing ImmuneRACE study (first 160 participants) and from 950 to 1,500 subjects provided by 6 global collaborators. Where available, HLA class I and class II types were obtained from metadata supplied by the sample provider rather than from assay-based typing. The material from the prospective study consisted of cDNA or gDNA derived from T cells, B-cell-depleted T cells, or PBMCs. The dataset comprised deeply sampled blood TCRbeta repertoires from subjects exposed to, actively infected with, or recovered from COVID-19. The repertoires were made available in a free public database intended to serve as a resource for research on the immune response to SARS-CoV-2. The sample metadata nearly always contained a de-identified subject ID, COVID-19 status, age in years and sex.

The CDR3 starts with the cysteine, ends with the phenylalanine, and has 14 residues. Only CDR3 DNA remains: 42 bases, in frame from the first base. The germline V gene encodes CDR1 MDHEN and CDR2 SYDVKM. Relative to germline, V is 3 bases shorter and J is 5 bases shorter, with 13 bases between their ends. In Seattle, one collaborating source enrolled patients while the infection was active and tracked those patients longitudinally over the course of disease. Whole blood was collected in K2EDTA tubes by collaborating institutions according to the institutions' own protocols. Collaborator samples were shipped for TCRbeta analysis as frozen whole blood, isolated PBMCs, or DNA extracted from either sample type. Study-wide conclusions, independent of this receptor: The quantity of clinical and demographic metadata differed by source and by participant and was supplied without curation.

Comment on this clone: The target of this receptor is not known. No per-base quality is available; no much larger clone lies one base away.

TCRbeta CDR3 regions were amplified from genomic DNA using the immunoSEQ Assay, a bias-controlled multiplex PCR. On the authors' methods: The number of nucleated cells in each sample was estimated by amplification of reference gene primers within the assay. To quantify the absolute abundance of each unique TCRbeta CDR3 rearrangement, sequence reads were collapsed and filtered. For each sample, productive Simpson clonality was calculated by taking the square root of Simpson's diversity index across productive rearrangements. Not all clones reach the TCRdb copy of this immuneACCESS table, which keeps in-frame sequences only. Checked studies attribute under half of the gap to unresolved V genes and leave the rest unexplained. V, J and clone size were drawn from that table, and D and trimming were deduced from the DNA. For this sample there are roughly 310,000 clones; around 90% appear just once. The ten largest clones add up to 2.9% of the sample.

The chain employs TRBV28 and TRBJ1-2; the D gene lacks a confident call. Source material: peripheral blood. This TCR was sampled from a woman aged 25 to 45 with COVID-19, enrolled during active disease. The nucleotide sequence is TGTGCCAGCAGTTTTGGCGGAGGGTCGTATGGCTACACCTTC. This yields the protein CASSFGGGSYGYTF.